The present TCR beta chain was sequenced within a study of T cells after yellow fever vaccination. The sample holds many counts of this clonotype. From germline, CDR1 is SGHVS and CDR2 FQNEAQ. Trimming left V 4 bases short and J 2 bases short, with 12 bases between. This CDR3 is 14 amino acids long. TCR cDNA was made by 5'RACE template switching, adding a universal primer site and UMIs. MiXCR was run by TCRdb on the 5' RACE reads, yielding one entry per CDR3 protein. The sample carries approximately 110,000 distinct CDR3 sequences, under 8.5% recorded once. This TCR came from a man aged 18 to 29 who received the YFV17D yellow fever vaccine. The sequences come from CD4+ T cells sorted from PBMCs, collected more than 8 days after the first yellow fever vaccination. The chain employs TRBV7-8 and TRBJ2-7; D is unresolved. CDR3 sequence (DNA): TGTGCCAGCAGCTACCGCCCTGAAACCTACGAGCAGTACGTC. This codes for CASSYRPETYEQYV.